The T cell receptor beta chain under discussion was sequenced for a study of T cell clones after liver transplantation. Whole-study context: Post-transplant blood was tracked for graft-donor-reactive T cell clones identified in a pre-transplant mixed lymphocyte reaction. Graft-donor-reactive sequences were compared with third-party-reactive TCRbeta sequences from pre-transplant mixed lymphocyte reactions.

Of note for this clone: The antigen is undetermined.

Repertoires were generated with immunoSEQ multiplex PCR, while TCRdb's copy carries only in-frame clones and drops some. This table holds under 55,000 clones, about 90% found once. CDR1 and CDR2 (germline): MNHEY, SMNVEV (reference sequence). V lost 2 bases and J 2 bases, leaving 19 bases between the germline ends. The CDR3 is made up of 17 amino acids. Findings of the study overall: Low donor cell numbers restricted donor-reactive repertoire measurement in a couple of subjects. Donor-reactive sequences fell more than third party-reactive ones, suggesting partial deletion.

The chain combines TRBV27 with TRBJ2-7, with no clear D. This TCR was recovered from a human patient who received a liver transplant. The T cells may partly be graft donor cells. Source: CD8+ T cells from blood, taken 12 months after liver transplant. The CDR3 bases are TGTGCCAGCAGTTTAAAACTGGTGGGGATTAGGACCTACGAGCAGTACTTC. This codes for CASSLKLVGIRTYEQYF.